This record looks at one TCR beta chain sequence and its context. This entry belongs to a study of blood T cell repertoires in COVID-19. Study context: Collection of acute and convalescent COVID-19 samples took place in the United States, Italy and Spain.

The method was immunoSEQ multiplex PCR; TCRdb's version includes in-frame clones alone and lacks a portion of them. The sample consists of roughly 190,000 clones, about 83% of them appearing once. This CDR3 has 15 residues. Trimming pared 4 bases from V and 1 base from J, leaving 15 bases between. Germline CDR1 reads SGHDT; CDR2 reads YYEEEE. The TCR sequence derives from a man younger than 30 with active or convalescent COVID-19. Input material: peripheral blood. The V call is TRBV5-6, the J call TRBJ2-7; D unclear. The CDR3 here is CASSPGVRFSYEQYV. CDR3 nucleotide sequence: TGTGCCAGCAGCCCGGGTGTAAGGTTTTCCTACGAGCAGTACGTC.